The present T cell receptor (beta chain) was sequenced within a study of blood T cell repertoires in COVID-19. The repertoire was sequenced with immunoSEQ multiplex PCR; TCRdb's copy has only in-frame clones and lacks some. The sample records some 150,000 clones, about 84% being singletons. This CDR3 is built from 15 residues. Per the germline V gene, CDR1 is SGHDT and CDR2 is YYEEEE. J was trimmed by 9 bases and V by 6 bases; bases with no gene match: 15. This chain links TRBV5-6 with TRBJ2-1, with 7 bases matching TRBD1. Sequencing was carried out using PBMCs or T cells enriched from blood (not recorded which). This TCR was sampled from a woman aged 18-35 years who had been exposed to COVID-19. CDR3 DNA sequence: TGTGCCAGCAAGGAGAGGGGGCAGGGGATTTTTGAGCAGTTCTTC. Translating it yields CASKERGQGIFEQFF.